Listed below are T cell receptor beta chains from one sample, sequenced in a study of CD8+ T cells in alopecia areata. Libraries were prepared by immunoSEQ multiplex PCR; TCRdb keeps only in-frame clonotypes and omits some of them. The data contain approximately 30,000 clones, 55% of them seen just once; the ten biggest clones take up approximately 40%. Sequenced: NKG2D-high CD8+ T cells sorted from blood. The source is a human donor with alopecia areata. CDR3s include the opening cysteine and the closing phenylalanine or tryptophan.

V,length,CDR3
TRBV7-9,11,CASTLGSEQYF
TRBV5-4,15,CASRQSGGPLYEQYF
TRBV7-2,15,CASSPWTGWAGELFF
TRBV15,15,CATSRDIDQTYEQYF
TRBV27,11,CASSSGNEQYF
TRBV9,13,CASSGTGIDTQYF
TRBV6-4,16,CASSDSSSGHTDTQYF
TRBV9,13,CASSLLDRNEQFF
TRBV29-1,11,CSSEGGGGYTF
TRBV4-1,14,CASSPTGSAYEQYF
TRBV27,16,CASSLTSESSYNEQFF
TRBV29-1,13,CSVRAPGANVLTF
TRBV5-1,14,CASSLASAVYEQYF
TRBV29-1,11,CSALGRTEAFF
TRBV27,12,CASGRDQNIQYF
TRBV29-1,11,CSVRVTGELFF
TRBV7-8,14,CASSDGDSFYEQYF
TRBV6-5,13,CASSSIYTGELFF
TRBV6-6,14,CASSYDRGDSPLHF
TRBV5-6,11,CASSQRSKQFF
TRBV2,14,CAVYPGQANTEAFF
TRBV27,15,CASRRQGTAQETQYF
TRBV2,16,CASSEGNRGNAGELFF
TRBV28,15,CASILRDPGTDTQYF
TRBV5-1,16,CASSSQGAEGANVLTF
TRBV28,16,CASSPWTSESTDTQYF
TRBV27,14,CASSDQDFGLEQYF
TRBV10-3,14,CAISEGDWEETQYF
TRBV15,17,CATSRVVPTGIYNEQFF
TRBV5-4,15,CASSLERDSYNEQFF
TRBV29-1,11,CSVAGYTEAFF
TRBV5-4,13,CASSLRVGTEAFF
TRBV7-3,14,CASSLTGTGGEQYF
TRBV29-1,14,CSVPFGGPGTEAFF
TRBV5-1,14,CASSLEVEGYEQFF
TRBV7-9,18,CASSSTGEGFASVETQYF
TRBV29-1,14,CSVEILATRGEQFF
TRBV4-3,15,CASSQAPGAYNEQFF
TRBV7-2,16,CASSLSDTARQETQYF
TRBV14,14,CASSPPVSYNEQFF
TRBV9,13,CASSAGQGSPLHF
TRBV5-1,13,CASSLRQFYEQYF
TRBV19,13,CASSRGFTDTQYF
TRBV7-9,13,CASSLDGTYEQYF
TRBV29-1,15,CSVEASGRTTDTQYF
TRBV4-2,17,CASSQDRRRYSNQPQHF